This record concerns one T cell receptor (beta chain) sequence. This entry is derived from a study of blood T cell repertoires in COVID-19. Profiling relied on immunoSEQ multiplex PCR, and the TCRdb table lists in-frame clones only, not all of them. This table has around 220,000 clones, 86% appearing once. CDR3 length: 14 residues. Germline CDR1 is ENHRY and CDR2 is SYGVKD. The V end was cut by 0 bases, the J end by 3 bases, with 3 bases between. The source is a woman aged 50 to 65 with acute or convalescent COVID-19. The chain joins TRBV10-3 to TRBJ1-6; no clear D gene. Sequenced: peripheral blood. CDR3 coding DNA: TGTGCCATCAGTGAGTCCAGCTATAATTCACCCCTCCACTTT. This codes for CAISESSYNSPLHF.